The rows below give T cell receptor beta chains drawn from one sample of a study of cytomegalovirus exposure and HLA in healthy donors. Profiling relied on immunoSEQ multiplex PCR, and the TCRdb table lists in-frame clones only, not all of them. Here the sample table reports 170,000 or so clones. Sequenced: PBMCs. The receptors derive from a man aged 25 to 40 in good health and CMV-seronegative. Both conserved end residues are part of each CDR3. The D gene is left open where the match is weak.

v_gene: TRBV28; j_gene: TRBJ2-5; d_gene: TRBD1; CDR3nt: TGTGCCAGCAGGGCGACAGGGGGGGCGCGTGAGACCCAGTACTTC; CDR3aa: CASRATGGARETQYF
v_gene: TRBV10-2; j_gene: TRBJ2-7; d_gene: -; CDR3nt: TGCGCCAGCAGTGCGCTAGTAGGTGCGACCTACGAGCAGTACTTC; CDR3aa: CASSALVGATYEQYF
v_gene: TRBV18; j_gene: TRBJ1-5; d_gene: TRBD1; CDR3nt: TGTGCCAGCTCACCACAGGGACAGGGCAATTGGCCCCAGCATTTT; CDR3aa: CASSPQGQGNWPQHF
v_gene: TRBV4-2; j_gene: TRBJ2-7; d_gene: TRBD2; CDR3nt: TGTGCCAGCAGCCAAGGGACTAGCGGGGGCTACGAGCAGTACTTC; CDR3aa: CASSQGTSGGYEQYF
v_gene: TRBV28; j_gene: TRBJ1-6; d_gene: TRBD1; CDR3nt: TGTGCCAGCAGTTCCCTGGACAGGGATAATTCACCCCTCCACTTT; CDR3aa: CASSSLDRDNSPLHF
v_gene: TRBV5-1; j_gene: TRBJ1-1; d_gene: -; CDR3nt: TGCGCCAGCAGCTCGCAGGCCAACACTGAAGCTTTCTTT; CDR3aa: CASSSQANTEAFF
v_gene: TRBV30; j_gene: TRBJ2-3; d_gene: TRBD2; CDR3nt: TGTGCCTGGAAACGGCGGGAGGCCCACACCTTCACAGATACGCAGTATTTT; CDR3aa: CAWKRREAHTFTDTQYF
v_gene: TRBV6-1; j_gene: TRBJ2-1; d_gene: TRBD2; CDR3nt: TGTGCCAGCAGTGAGTTAGCGGGAGGGCCGGGTGAGCAGTTCTTC; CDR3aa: CASSELAGGPGEQFF
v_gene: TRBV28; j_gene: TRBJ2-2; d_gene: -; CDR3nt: TGTGCCAGCACGGGTACTGCGAACACCGGGGAGCTGTTTTTT; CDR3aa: CASTGTANTGELFF
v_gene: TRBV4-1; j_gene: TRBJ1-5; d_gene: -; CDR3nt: TGCGCCAGCAGCCGTAGAGGGCAAGATAGCAATCAGCCCCAGCATTTT; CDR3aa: CASSRRGQDSNQPQHF
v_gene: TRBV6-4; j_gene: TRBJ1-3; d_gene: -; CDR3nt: TGTGCCAGCAGTGAGGGACACGCTGGAAACACCATATATTTT; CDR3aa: CASSEGHAGNTIYF
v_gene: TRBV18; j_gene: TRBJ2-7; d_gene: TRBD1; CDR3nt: TGTGCCAGCTCACCTCTCGACAGGGATAATCCCTACGAGCAGTACTTC; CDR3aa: CASSPLDRDNPYEQYF
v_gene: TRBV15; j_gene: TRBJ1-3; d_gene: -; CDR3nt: TGTGCCACCAGACACCTCTCTGGAAACACCATATATTTT; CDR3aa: CATRHLSGNTIYF
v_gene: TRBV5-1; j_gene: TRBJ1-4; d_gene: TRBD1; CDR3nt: TGCGCCAGCAGCTTCCAGGGACAGGGCGGTGAAAAACTGTTTTTT; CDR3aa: CASSFQGQGGEKLFF
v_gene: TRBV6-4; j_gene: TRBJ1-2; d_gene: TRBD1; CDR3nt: TGTGCCAGCAGTTACTCCCGGACAGGGGGAGTCCATGGCTACACCTTC; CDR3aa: CASSYSRTGGVHGYTF
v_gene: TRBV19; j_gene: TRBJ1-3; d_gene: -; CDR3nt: TGTGCCAGTAGTCCCCCCCGACAGTATTCTTCTGGAAACACCATATATTTT; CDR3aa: CASSPPRQYSSGNTIYF
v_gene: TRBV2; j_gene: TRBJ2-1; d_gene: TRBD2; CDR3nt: TGTGCCAGCAGTGTATCGCGTCTAGCGGGAGCCAATGAGCAGTTCTTC; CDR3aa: CASSVSRLAGANEQFF
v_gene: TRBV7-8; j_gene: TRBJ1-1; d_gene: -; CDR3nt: TGTGCCAGCAGCTTCCTAGTGAACACTGAAGCTTTCTTT; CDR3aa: CASSFLVNTEAFF
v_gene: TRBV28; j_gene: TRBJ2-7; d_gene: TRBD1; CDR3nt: TGTGCCAGCAGTTCCCTGACAGGGCTCACCTACGAGCAGTACTTC; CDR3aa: CASSSLTGLTYEQYF
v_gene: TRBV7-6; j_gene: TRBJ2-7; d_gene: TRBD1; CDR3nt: TGTGCCAGCAGCCCACAGGGGCTGCTGGCCTGGGAGCAGTACTTC; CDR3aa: CASSPQGLLAWEQYF
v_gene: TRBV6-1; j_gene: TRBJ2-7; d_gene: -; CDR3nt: TGTGCCAGCAGTGAAAAGGACTTTGGCTACGAGCAGTACTTC; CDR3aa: CASSEKDFGYEQYF
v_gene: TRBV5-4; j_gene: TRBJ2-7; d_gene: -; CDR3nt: TGTGCCAGCAGCTGGGACATCTCGAGCTCCTACGAGCAGTACTTC; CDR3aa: CASSWDISSSYEQYF
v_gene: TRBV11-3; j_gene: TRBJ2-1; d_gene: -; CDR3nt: TGTGCCAGCAAGAGGCGGAATGAGCAGTTCTTC; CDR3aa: CASKRRNEQFF
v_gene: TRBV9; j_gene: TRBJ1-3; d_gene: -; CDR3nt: TGTGCCAGCAGCGTAGCCCCCCCGGGGGGTGGAAACACCATATATTTT; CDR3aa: CASSVAPPGGGNTIYF
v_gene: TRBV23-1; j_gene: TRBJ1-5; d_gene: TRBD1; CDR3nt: TGCGCCAGCAGTCAACCGGGACAGGGCAGCAATCAGCCCCAGCATTTT; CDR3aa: CASSQPGQGSNQPQHF
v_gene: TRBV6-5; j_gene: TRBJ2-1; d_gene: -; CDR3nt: TGTGCCAGCAGTTATCTGACTACACCCTACAATGAGCAGTTCTTC; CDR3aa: CASSYLTTPYNEQFF
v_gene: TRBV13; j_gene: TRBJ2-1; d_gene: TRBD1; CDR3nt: TGTGCCAGCAGCCAGAGGGGGACAGATAATGAGCAGTTCTTC; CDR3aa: CASSQRGTDNEQFF
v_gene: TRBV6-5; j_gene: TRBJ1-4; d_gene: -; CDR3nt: TGTGCCAGCAGACCGGGACACTATAATGAAAAACTGTTTTTT; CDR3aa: CASRPGHYNEKLFF
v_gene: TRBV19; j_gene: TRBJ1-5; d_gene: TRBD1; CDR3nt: TGTGCCAGTACCGACGACAGGGCATACAATCAGCCCCAGCATTTT; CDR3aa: CASTDDRAYNQPQHF
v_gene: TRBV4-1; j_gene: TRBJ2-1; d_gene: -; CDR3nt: TGCGCCAGCAGCAAAGACAGGAATGAGCAGTTCTTC; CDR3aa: CASSKDRNEQFF
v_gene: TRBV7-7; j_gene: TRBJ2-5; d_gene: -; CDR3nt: TGTGCCAGCAGCGTACAGGTGGCGGAGACCCAGTACTTC; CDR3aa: CASSVQVAETQYF
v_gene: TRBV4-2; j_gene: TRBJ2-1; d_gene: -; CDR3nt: TGTGCCAGCAGCCGCCGACTAACCCCCGTATACAATGAGCAGTTCTTC; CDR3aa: CASSRRLTPVYNEQFF
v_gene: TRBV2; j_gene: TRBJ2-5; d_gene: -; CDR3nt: TGTGCCAGCAGGGCCTCAGGCGCAGCAATGGGTCCGGAGACCCAGTACTTC; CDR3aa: CASRASGAAMGPETQYF
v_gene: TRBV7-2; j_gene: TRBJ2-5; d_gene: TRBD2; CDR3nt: TGTGCCAGCAGCTTAGCGGCTAGCGGGAGGGCAGGGGAGACCCAGTACTTC; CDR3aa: CASSLAASGRAGETQYF
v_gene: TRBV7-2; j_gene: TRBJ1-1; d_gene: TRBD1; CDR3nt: TGTGCCAGCAGCTCGATTTCCGGGACAGGGGTGAGCACTGAAGCTTTCTTT; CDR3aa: CASSSISGTGVSTEAFF
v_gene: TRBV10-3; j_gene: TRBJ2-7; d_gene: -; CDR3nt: TGTGCCGTCAGTGGAGTAGAGGGGGTGCCCTACGAGCAGTACTTC; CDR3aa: CAVSGVEGVPYEQYF
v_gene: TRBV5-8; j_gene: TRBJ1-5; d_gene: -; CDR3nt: TGTGCCAGCAGCTTGCGGGGGGAAAAGGGCAATCAGCCCCAGCATTTT; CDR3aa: CASSLRGEKGNQPQHF
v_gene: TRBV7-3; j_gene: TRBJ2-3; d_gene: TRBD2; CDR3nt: TGTGCCAGCAGCCGCCGGGCGGGAGGATCCACAGATACGCAGTATTTT; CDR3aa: CASSRRAGGSTDTQYF
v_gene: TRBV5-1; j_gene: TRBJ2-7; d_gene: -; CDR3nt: TGCGCCAGCAGCTTGGACAGGGAAGTCTACGAGCAGTACTTC; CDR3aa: CASSLDREVYEQYF
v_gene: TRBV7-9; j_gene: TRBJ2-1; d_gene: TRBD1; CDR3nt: TGTGCCAGCAGCCCACCGGGACAGAGCTCCTACAATGAGCAGTTCTTC; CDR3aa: CASSPPGQSSYNEQFF
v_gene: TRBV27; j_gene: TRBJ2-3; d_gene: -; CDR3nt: TGTGCCAGCAAGGGGTGGGGCACAGATACGCAGTATTTT; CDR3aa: CASKGWGTDTQYF
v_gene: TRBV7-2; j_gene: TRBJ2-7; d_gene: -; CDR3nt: TGTGCCAGCAGCTTAGGCCGGAGCTCCTACGAGCAGTACTTC; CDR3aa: CASSLGRSSYEQYF
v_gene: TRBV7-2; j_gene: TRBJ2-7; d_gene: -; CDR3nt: TGTGCCAGCAGCTTTAGCTCAAAGTACGAGCAGTACTTC; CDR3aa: CASSFSSKYEQYF
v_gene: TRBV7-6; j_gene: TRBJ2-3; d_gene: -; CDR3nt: TGTGCCAGCAGCTTAAGCAGGAACTCAGATACGCAGTATTTT; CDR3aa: CASSLSRNSDTQYF
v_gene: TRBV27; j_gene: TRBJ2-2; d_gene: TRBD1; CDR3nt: TGTGCCAGCAGTATCGTATCCAGGGGGCCCACCGGGGAGCTGTTTTTT; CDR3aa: CASSIVSRGPTGELFF
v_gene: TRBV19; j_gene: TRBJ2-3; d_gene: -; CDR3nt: TGTGCCAGTAGTGTAACACAGGGCGCGGATACGCAGTATTTT; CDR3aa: CASSVTQGADTQYF
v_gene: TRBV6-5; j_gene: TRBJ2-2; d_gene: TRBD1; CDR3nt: TGTGCCAGCAGTTACTTCAGGGGGCTAACCGGGGAGCTGTTTTTT; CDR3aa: CASSYFRGLTGELFF
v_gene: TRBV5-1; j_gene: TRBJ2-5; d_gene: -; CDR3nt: TGCGCCAGCAGCTTTCAGGGTTCGGAAGAGACCCAGTACTTC; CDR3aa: CASSFQGSEETQYF
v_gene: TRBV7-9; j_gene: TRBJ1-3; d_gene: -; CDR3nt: TGTGCCAGCAGCTTAACAAAGACAGGAAAAGCAGGAAACACCATATATTTT; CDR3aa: CASSLTKTGKAGNTIYF
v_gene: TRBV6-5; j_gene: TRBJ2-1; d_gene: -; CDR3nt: TGTGCCAGCAGCTCACAGGGCGGGTACAATGAGCAGTTCTTC; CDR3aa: CASSSQGGYNEQFF
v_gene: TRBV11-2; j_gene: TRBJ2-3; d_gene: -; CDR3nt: TGTGCCAGCAGCTTAGGGGGAGGCGGCTATAAGTATTTT; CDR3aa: CASSLGGGGYKYF
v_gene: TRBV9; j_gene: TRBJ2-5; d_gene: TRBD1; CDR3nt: TGTGCCAGCACCCTCACGGACAGGGTTTGGGAGACCCAGTACTTC; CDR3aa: CASTLTDRVWETQYF
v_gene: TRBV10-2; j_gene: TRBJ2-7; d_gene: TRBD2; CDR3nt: TGCGCCAGCAGTGAGGGGACTAGCGGGGACTCCTACGAGCAGTACTTC; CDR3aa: CASSEGTSGDSYEQYF
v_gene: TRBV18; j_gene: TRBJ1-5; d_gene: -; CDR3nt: TGTGCCAGCTCACCAAAAGGGCGTGGAGGGGATCAGCCCCAGCATTTT; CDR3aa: CASSPKGRGGDQPQHF
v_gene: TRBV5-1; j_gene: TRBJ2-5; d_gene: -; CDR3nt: TGCGCCAGCAGCTTGTGGAGCGGCAGGTACCAAGAGACCCAGTACTTC; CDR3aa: CASSLWSGRYQETQYF
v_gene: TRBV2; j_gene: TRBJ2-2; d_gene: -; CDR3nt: TGTGCCAGCAGTGAACAGGGCGTCGAGAACACCGGGGAGCTGTTTTTT; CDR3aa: CASSEQGVENTGELFF
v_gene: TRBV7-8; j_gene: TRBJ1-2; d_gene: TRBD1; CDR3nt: TGTGCCAGCAGCCGACAGGGGGCGGGCCGCTATGGCTACACCTTC; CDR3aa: CASSRQGAGRYGYTF